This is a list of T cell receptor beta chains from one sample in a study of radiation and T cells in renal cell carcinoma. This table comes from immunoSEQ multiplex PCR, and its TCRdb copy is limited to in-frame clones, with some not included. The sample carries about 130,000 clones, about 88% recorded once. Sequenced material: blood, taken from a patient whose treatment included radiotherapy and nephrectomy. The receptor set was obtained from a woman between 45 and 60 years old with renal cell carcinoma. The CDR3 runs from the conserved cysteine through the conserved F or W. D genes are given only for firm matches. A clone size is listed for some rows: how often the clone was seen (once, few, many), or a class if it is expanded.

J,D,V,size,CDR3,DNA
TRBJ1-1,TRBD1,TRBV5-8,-,CASSPGTGDTEAFF,TGTGCCAGCAGCCCCGGGACAGGTGACACTGAAGCTTTCTTT
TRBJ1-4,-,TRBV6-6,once,CASSQTPGKLFF,TGTGCCAGCAGTCAAACTCCGGGAAAACTGTTTTTT
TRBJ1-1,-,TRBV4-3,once,CASSSTGGLDTEAFF,TGCGCCAGCAGTTCCACCGGGGGGCTCGACACTGAAGCTTTCTTT
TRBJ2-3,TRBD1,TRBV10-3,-,CAISLPGQGQDTQYF,TGTGCCATCAGCTTGCCGGGACAGGGCCAAGATACGCAGTATTTT
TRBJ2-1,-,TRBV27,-,CASSSDGGRSYNEQFF,TGTGCCAGCAGTTCTGACGGGGGGCGGTCCTACAATGAGCAGTTCTTC
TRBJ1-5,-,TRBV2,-,CASSVGEVGNQPQHF,TGTGCCAGCAGTGTAGGGGAAGTGGGCAATCAGCCCCAGCATTTT
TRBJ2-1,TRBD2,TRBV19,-,CASSTYSGGALYEQFF,TGTGCCAGTAGTACTTATAGCGGGGGGGCCTTGTATGAGCAGTTCTTC
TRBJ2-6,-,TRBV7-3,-,CASSLNPTVSGANVLTF,TGTGCCAGCAGCTTAAACCCGACGGTCTCTGGGGCCAACGTCCTGACTTTC
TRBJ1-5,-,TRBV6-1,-,CASSARQANNQPQHF,TGTGCCAGCAGCGCCCGACAGGCCAACAATCAGCCCCAGCATTTT
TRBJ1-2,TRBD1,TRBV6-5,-,CASSTGGTDYGYTF,TGTGCCAGCAGCACAGGGGGCACAGACTATGGCTACACCTTC
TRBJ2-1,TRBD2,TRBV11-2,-,CASSATSEVVQFF,TGTGCCAGCAGCGCGACTAGCGAGGTCGTGCAGTTCTTC
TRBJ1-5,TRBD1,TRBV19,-,CASGTGIWQPQHF,TGTGCCAGTGGGACAGGGATATGGCAGCCCCAGCATTTT
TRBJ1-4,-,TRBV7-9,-,CASSFDEKLFF,TGTGCCAGCAGCTTCGATGAAAAACTGTTTTTT
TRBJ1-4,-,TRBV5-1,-,CASSLEGGSRKLFF,TGCGCCAGCAGCTTGGAAGGAGGGTCCCGAAAACTGTTTTTT
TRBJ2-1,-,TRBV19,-,CANLGGREQFF,TGTGCCAACCTGGGTGGGCGTGAGCAGTTCTTC
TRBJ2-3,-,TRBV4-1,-,CASSSGLFTDTQYF,TGCGCCAGCAGCTCTGGACTATTCACAGATACGCAGTATTTT
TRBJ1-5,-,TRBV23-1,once,CASSQRPNNQPQHF,TGCGCCAGCAGTCAGCGGCCGAACAATCAGCCCCAGCATTTT
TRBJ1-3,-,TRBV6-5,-,CASGPEQGYGNTIYF,TGTGCCAGCGGTCCCGAACAGGGATATGGAAACACCATATATTTT
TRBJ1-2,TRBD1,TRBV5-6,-,CASSLVRDRAHYGYTF,TGTGCCAGCAGCTTGGTCAGGGACAGGGCCCACTATGGCTACACCTTC
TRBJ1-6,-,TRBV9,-,CASSVGGADSPLHF,TGTGCCAGCAGCGTAGGAGGGGCGGATTCACCCCTCCACTTT
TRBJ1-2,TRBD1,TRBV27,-,CASSPTGGAGGYTF,TGTGCCAGCAGTCCGACAGGGGGCGCGGGTGGCTACACCTTC
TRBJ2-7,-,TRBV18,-,CASSASGAKIEQYF,TGTGCCAGCTCAGCCTCGGGAGCGAAGATCGAGCAGTACTTC
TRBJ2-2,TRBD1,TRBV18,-,CASSLAGTGGFGELFF,TGTGCCAGCTCACTGGCCGGGACAGGGGGCTTCGGGGAGCTGTTTTTT
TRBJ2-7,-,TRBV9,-,CASSVSDSRGSYEQYF,TGTGCCAGCAGCGTTTCCGATTCCAGAGGCTCCTACGAGCAGTACTTC
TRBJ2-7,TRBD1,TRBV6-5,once,CASSYYGDSAYEQYF,TGTGCCAGCAGTTACTACGGGGACAGCGCCTACGAGCAGTACTTC
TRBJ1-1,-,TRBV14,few,CASSQDRTSNTEAFF,TGTGCCAGCAGCCAAGATCGAACATCGAACACTGAAGCTTTCTTT
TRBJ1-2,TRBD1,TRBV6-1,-,CASTPGQSNYGYTF,TGTGCCAGCACCCCGGGACAGTCTAACTATGGCTACACCTTC
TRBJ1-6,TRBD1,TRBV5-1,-,CASSRGQGEGSPLHF,TGCGCCAGCAGCAGGGGACAGGGCGAGGGTTCACCCCTCCACTTT
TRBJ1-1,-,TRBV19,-,CASSPENTEAFF,TGTGCCAGTAGTCCAGAGAACACTGAAGCTTTCTTT
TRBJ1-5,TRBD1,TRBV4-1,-,CASSQVLQGDQPQHF,TGCGCCAGCAGCCAAGTATTACAGGGGGACCAGCCCCAGCATTTT
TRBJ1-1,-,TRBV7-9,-,CASSLGQGGEAFF,TGTGCCAGCAGCTTAGGTCAGGGCGGTGAAGCTTTCTTT
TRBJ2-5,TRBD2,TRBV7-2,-,CASSLRTSGETQYF,TGTGCCAGCAGCTTACGGACTAGCGGAGAGACCCAGTACTTC
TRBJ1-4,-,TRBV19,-,CASSMADATNEKLFF,TGTGCCAGTAGCATGGCAGATGCAACTAATGAAAAACTGTTTTTT
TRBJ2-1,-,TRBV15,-,CATSHGGGVGSSYNEQFF,TGTGCCACCAGCCACGGCGGTGGGGTAGGGAGTTCCTACAATGAGCAGTTCTTC
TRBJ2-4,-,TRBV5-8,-,CASSSSLGIQYF,TGTGCCAGCAGCTCCAGCCTGGGCATTCAGTACTTC
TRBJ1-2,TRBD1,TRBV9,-,CASSPGGRSGYTF,TGTGCCAGCAGCCCAGGGGGACGGTCTGGCTACACCTTC
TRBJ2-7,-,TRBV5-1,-,CASSAGSNEQYF,TGCGCCAGCAGCGCAGGGTCCAACGAGCAGTACTTC
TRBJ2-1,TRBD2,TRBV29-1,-,CSVRGLASNEQFF,TGCAGCGTCAGGGGACTAGCTAGCAATGAGCAGTTCTTC
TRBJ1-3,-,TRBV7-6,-,CASSSANTGTGNTIYF,TGTGCCAGCAGCTCTGCTAATACCGGGACGGGAAACACCATATATTTT
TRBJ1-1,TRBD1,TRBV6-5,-,CASSYQGGNTEAFF,TGTGCCAGCAGTTATCAGGGGGGGAACACTGAAGCTTTCTTT
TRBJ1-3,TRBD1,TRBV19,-,CASSRTGTGGRNTIYF,TGTGCCAGTAGTCGCACCGGGACAGGGGGTCGAAACACCATATATTTT
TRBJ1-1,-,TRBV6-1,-,CASSPGPGSTEAFF,TGTGCCAGCAGTCCCGGGCCAGGGAGCACTGAAGCTTTCTTT
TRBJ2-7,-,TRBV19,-,CASLTGLEEQYF,TGTGCCAGTCTTACAGGTTTAGAGGAGCAGTACTTC
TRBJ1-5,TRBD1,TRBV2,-,CASRGAGGQPQHF,TGTGCCAGCCGAGGGGCAGGGGGACAGCCCCAGCATTTT
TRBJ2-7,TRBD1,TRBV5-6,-,CASSGGDSNYEQYF,TGTGCCAGCAGCGGTGGGGACAGTAACTACGAGCAGTACTTC
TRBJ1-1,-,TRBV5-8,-,CASNFGGSTEAFF,TGTGCCAGCAACTTTGGGGGGAGCACTGAAGCTTTCTTT
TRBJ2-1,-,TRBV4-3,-,CASSLRGGGSSYNEQFF,TGCGCCAGCAGCCTTAGGGGCGGAGGGAGCTCCTACAATGAGCAGTTCTTC
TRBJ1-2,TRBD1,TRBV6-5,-,CASSRPGQGAISYTF,TGTGCCAGCAGTCGACCGGGACAGGGTGCGATAAGCTACACCTTC
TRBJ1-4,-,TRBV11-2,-,CASSLGLGIRREKLFF,TGTGCCAGCAGCTTAGGTCTCGGAATTCGGCGTGAAAAACTGTTTTTT